This T cell receptor (beta chain) emerged from a study of blood T cell repertoires in COVID-19. Study at large: The origin of the acute and convalescent COVID-19 samples was the United States, Italy and Spain. The analysed material was cDNA or gDNA that came from T cells, B-cell-depleted T cells, or PBMCs.

The authors' processing: Amplifying reference gene primers gave estimates of nucleated cell counts. Method: immunoSEQ multiplex PCR; TCRdb's copy keeps in-frame clones and lacks some. V and J calls and clone size come straight from that table; D and trimming were deduced from the DNA. Among approximately 200,000 clones listed, around four fifths were seen once. Germline-derived CDR1 and CDR2 are MNHEY and SMNVEV (reference sequence). After removal of 6 bases from V and 0 bases from J, the junction contained 5 bases not matched to a gene. The CDR3 has 15 amino acids. The sequenced sample consisted of peripheral blood. This sequence joins TRBV27 and TRBJ2-3; 8 bases align to TRBD1. This receptor was identified in a woman older than 75 with COVID-19, enrolled during active disease. The CDR3 reads CASSWTGTSTDTQYF. The CDR3 nucleotides are TGTGCCAGCAGCTGGACAGGGACTAGCACAGATACGCAGTATTTT.